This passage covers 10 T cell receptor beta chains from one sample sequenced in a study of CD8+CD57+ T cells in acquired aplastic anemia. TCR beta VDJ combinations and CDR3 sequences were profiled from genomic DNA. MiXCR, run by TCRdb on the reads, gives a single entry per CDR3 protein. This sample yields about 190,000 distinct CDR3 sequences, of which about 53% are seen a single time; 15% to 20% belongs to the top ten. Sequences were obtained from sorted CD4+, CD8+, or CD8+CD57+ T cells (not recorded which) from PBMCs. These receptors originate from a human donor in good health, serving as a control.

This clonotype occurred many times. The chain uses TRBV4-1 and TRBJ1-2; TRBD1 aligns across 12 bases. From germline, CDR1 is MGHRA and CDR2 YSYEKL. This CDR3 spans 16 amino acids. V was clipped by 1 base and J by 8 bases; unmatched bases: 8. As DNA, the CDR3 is TGCGCCAGCAGCCAAGGATCCGGGACAGGGGGCTTAGGCTACACCTTC. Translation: CASSQGSGTGGLGYTF.

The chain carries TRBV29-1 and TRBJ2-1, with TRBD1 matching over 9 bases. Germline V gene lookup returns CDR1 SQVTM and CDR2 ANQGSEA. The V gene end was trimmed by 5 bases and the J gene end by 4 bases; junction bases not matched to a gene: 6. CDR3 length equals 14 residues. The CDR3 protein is CSVLGQGPYNEQFF. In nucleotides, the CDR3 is TGCAGCGTTTTGGGACAGGGTCCTTACAATGAGCAGTTCTTC.

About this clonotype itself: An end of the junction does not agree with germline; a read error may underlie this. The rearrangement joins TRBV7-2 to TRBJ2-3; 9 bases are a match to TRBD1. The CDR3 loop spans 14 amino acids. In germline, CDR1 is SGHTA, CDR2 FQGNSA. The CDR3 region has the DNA TGTGCCAGCAGCCCGACAGGGGGTCCAGATGCGCAGTATTTC. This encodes CASSPTGGPDAQYF.

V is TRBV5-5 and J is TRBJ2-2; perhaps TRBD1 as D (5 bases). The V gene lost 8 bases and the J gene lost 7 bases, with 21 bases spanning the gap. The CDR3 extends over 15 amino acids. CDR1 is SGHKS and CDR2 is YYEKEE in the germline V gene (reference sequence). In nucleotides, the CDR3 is TGTGCCAGTATACCTCAGGGCCGTCTTGACGGGGAGCTGTTTTTT. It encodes CASIPQGRLDGELFF.

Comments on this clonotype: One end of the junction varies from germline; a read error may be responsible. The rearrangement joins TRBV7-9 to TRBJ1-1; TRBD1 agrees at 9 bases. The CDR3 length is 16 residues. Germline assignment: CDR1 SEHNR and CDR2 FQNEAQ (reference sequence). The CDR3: CARSFGTGPRNTEAFF. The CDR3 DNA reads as TGTGCCAGAAGCTTTGGGACAGGGCCCCGTAACACTGAAGCTTTCTTT.

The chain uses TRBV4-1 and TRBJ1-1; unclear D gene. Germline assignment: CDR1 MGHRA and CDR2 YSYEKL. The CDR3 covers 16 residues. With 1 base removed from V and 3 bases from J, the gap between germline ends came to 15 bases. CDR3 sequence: CASSQARMGGDTEAFF. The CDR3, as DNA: TGCGCCAGCAGCCAAGCAAGGATGGGAGGCGACACTGAAGCTTTCTTT.

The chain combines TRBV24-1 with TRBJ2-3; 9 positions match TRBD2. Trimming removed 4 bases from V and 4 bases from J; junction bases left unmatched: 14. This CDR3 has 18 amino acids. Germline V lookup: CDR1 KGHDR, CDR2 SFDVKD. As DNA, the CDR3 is TGTGCCACCAGTGACCCTGCGTTAGCGGGAGTCCCCGCAGATACGCAGTATTTT. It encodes CATSDPALAGVPADTQYF.

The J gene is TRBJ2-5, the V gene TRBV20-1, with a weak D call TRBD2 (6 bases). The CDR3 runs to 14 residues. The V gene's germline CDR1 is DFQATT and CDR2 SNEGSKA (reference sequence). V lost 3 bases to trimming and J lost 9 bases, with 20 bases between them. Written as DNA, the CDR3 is TGCAGTGCTAGCGCGGGGATGGAAAATCAGCCCCAGTACTTC. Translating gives CSASAGMENQPQYF.

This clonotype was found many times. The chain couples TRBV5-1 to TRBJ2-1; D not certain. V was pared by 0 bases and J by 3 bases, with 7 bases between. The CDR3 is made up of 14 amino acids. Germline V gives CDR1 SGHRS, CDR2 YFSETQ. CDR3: CASSLDTNYNEQFF. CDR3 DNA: TGCGCCAGCAGCTTGGACACCAACTACAATGAGCAGTTCTTC.

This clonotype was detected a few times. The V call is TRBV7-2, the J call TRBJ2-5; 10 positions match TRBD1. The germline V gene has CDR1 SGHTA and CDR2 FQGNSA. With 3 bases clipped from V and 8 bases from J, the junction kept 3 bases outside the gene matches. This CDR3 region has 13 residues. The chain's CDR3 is CASSFGTGETQYF. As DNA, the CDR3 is TGTGCCAGCAGCTTCGGGACAGGGGAAACCCAGTACTTC.